One sample yielded the 6 T cell receptor beta chains listed below, sequenced in a study of cytomegalovirus exposure and HLA in healthy donors (dated by TCRdb to between 2016 and 2019). Receptors were amplified or captured by the immunoSEQ multiplex PCR assay. For the multiplex PCR, a mixture combining 60 forward primers for TCR Vbeta segments and 13 reverse primers for TCR Jbeta segments was used. Not all clones reach the TCRdb copy of this immuneACCESS table, which keeps in-frame sequences only. Checked studies attribute under half of the gap to unresolved V genes and leave the rest unexplained. The sample has around 130,000 clones on record, around 73% of them singletons. The ten largest clonotypes hold 2.5% to 3% of the sample. The sample was PBMCs. The receptors were sampled from a human donor in good health.

In regard to this clone: The same CDR3 is also encoded by other DNA sequences in this sample. CDR3 amino acids: CASSLPGNNQPQHF. The DNA of the CDR3 is TGTGCCAGCAGTTTACCGGGGAACAACCAGCCCCAGCATTTT. The chain is built from TRBV28 and TRBJ1-5; the D is unclear. This CDR3 contains 14 residues. Germline CDR1 and CDR2: MDHEN and SYDVKM. V was pared by 2 bases and J by 7 bases, with 12 bases between.

The J gene is TRBJ2-1, the V gene TRBV6-4, with D perhaps TRBD1 (5 bases). There are 15 residues in the CDR3. V was pared by 0 bases and J by 0 bases, with 6 bases between. The germline gives CDR1 MRHNA, CDR2 SNTAGT. This CDR3 reads CASSDSDSSYNEQFF. The CDR3 DNA follows: TGTGCCAGCAGTGACTCAGACAGCTCCTACAATGAGCAGTTCTTC.

This clone has more than one count but fewer than ten. The chain employs TRBV7-3 and TRBJ2-1; 8 bases align to TRBD2. CDR1 SGHTA and CDR2 FQGTGA come from the germline V gene. The trim removed 2 bases at V and 6 bases at J, leaving 6 bases unmatched. This CDR3 contains 15 residues. The CDR3 DNA is TGTGCCAGCAGCTTAGCGGGGGGCCCATCCAATGAGCAGTTCTTC. It codes for CASSLAGGPSNEQFF.

The genes are TRBV28 and TRBJ1-4; TRBD1 matches at 8 bases. Germline CDR1 is MDHEN and CDR2 is SYDVKM. With 8 bases clipped from V and 8 bases from J, the junction kept 10 bases outside the gene matches. The length of the CDR3 is 14 residues. CDR3 in DNA: TGTGCCAGCTCAAATGACAGGGGCGGGGAAAAACTGTTTTTT. As protein: CASSNDRGGEKLFF.

This sequence joins TRBV9 and TRBJ2-1; D is unresolved. The CDR3 is 12 residues long. CDR1 SGDLS and CDR2 YYNGEE come from the germline V gene. Trimming shortened V by 4 bases and J by 13 bases, and 15 bases separated the two germline ends. This chain's CDR3 is CASSNELPSQFF. The CDR3 DNA follows: TGTGCCAGCAGCAACGAACTGCCAAGTCAGTTCTTC. Full variable domain (missing parts from reference TRBV9 and TRBJ2-1): DSGVTQTPKHLITATGQRVTLRCSPRSGDLSVYWYQQSLDQGLQFLIQYYNGEERAKGNILERFSAQQFPDLHSELNLSSLELGDSALYFCASSNELPSQFFGPGTRLTVL.

The V and J genes are TRBV19 and TRBJ1-2; D is perhaps TRBD1 (6 bases). This CDR3 contains 13 residues. Germline values: CDR1 LNHDA, CDR2 SQIVND (reference sequence). Trimming stripped 7 bases from V and 8 bases from J, with 17 bases between. The chain's CDR3 is CASNTGLMRGYTF. CDR3 nucleotide sequence: TGTGCCAGTAATACAGGGTTAATGCGGGGCTACACCTTC.